This T cell receptor (beta chain) was profiled in a study of blood T cell repertoires in COVID-19. Source study methods: Estimation of nucleated cell counts was performed using reference gene primer amplification. Measured with immunoSEQ multiplex PCR; TCRdb has only the in-frame clones, and not every one. That table is the source of V, J and clone size, and D and trimming were worked out from the DNA. Of roughly 400,000 clones in the sample, 80% to 90% were seen once. V lost 7 bases, J lost 9 bases, and 14 bases stayed unmatched. The CDR3 runs to 14 residues. Germline loops: CDR1 SGHRS, CDR2 YFSETQ. Patients of the Seattle cohort, enrolled during active infection, were followed longitudinally.

V is TRBV5-1 and J is TRBJ1-1; 8 positions agree with TRBD1. The sequencing sample was made of peripheral blood. The clonotype originates from an older woman with COVID-19, enrolled during active disease. The CDR3 loop is CASQPQGASYKAFF. The CDR3 DNA reads as TGCGCCAGCCAACCCCAGGGGGCGTCATACAAAGCTTTCTTT.